The source of this TCR beta chain is a study of response to subunit inactivated influenza vaccine. The CDR3 loop spans 16 amino acids. Regarding this clonotype: Its matching antigen is unknown.

MiXCR, run by TCRdb on the RT-PCR reads, gives a single entry per CDR3 protein. The sample lists 610,000 or so distinct CDR3 sequences; 14% were seen once. Study-level findings and limits: Each seasonal influenza vaccination, the authors suggested, recruits few new T cells.

J is TRBJ1-5 and V is TRBV21-1; TRBD1, the D gene given by the table, was not confirmed from the DNA. TRBV21-1 is assigned pseudogene status. Source: PBMCs from blood, taken approximately 12 days after vaccination. This receptor was taken from a man aged 45-65 years who received an inactivated influenza vaccine. The CDR3 reads CASSKARDRENQPQHF. The CDR3 DNA is TGTGCCAGCAGCAAAGCAAGGGACAGGGAAAATCAGCCCCAGCATTTT.